Listed below are T cell receptor beta chains from one sample, sequenced in a study of neurological immune-mediated disorders. TCRdb analysed the 5' RACE reads with MiXCR anew, one entry per CDR3 protein. Among roughly 75,000 distinct CDR3 sequences, just over 2.5% were seen once, and the ten largest hold around 1.1%. Sequencing input: PBMCs. Source of these receptors: a woman aged 30 to 39 with multiple sclerosis. CDR3s include the opening cysteine and the closing phenylalanine or tryptophan. A D gene is named only where the DNA matches it firmly. Clone size appears in some rows only: once, few, many, or a class for an expanded clone.

j_call	d_call	v_call	clone_size	cdr3_aa	cdr3_nt
TRBJ2-3	NA	TRBV12-3/TRBV12-4	many	CASSPGPGGTQYF	TGTGCCAGCAGTCCGGGCCCCGGCGGTACGCAGTATTTT
TRBJ1-3	NA	TRBV9	many	CASSVAGRGNSGNTIYF	TGTGCCAGCAGCGTAGCAGGCAGGGGAAACTCTGGAAACACCATATATTTT
TRBJ2-2	TRBD2	TRBV7-8	many	CASRALEWEGHAGELFF	TGTGCCAGCAGAGCCCTAGAGTGGGAGGGCCATGCCGGGGAGCTGTTTTTT
TRBJ2-7	NA	TRBV6-5	many	CASSEGTSYEQYF	TGTGCCAGCAGCGAGGGTACATCCTACGAGCAGTACTTC
TRBJ2-2	NA	TRBV5-1	many	CASSWGRENTGELFF	TGCGCCAGCAGTTGGGGACGGGAGAACACCGGGGAGCTGTTTTTT
TRBJ2-7	NA	TRBV6-5	many	CASSYAGSYEQYF	TGTGCCAGCAGTTACGCGGGATCCTACGAGCAGTACTTC
TRBJ2-2	NA	TRBV6-6	few	CASSHPGVGATGELFF	TGTGCCAGCAGTCACCCCGGGGTTGGGGCCACCGGGGAGCTGTTTTTT
TRBJ2-3	NA	TRBV7-8	many	CASSLRTRGGLTDTQYF	TGTGCCAGCAGCTTAAGGACTAGAGGGGGACTCACAGATACGCAGTATTTT
TRBJ2-1	TRBD2	TRBV7-2	many	CASSFRLAGNNEQFF	TGTGCCAGCAGCTTCCGACTAGCGGGTAACAATGAGCAGTTCTTC
TRBJ2-2	NA	TRBV7-9	many	CASRDRWENTGELFF	TGTGCCAGCAGGGATCGTTGGGAGAACACCGGGGAGCTGTTTTTT
TRBJ2-1	TRBD2	TRBV7-2	many	CASSFGRGIENEQFF	TGTGCCAGCAGCTTCGGGAGGGGGATTGAGAATGAGCAGTTCTTC
TRBJ2-4	NA	TRBV5-5	many	CASSLGTNIQYF	TGTGCCAGCAGCCTGGGGACAAACATTCAGTACTTC
TRBJ1-5	TRBD1	TRBV6-5	many	CASRRTGGGQPQHF	TGTGCCAGCAGGCGGACAGGGGGCGGCCAGCCCCAGCATTTT
TRBJ2-1	TRBD2	TRBV12-3/TRBV12-4	many	CASSQSGASYNEQFF	TGTGCCAGCAGTCAGAGCGGGGCCTCCTACAATGAGCAGTTCTTC
TRBJ2-7	TRBD1	TRBV15	few	CATSSPLDRGNYEQYF	TGTGCCACCAGCAGCCCACTGGACAGGGGGAACTACGAGCAGTACTTC
TRBJ1-5	NA	TRBV7-2	many	CASSLDGQADQPQHF	TGTGCCAGCAGCTTAGACGGGCAAGCCGATCAGCCCCAGCATTTT
TRBJ1-1	NA	TRBV19	many	CASSMSALLEAFF	TGTGCCAGTAGTATGTCGGCGCTCCTTGAAGCTTTCTTT
TRBJ2-7	TRBD2	TRBV5-1	many	CASTLSGRAYEQYF	TGCGCCAGCACCCTTAGCGGGAGGGCCTACGAGCAGTACTTC
TRBJ2-1	NA	TRBV7-9	many	CASSSGLRPNEQFF	TGTGCCAGCAGTTCGGGACTCCGGCCCAATGAGCAGTTCTTC
TRBJ1-1	NA	TRBV27	many	CASKADMNTEAFF	TGTGCCAGCAAGGCGGATATGAACACTGAAGCTTTCTTT
TRBJ2-1	NA	TRBV28	many	CASIEGSSYNEQFF	TGTGCCAGCATAGAAGGTAGCTCCTACAATGAGCAGTTCTTC
TRBJ1-4	NA	TRBV28	NA	CLTQGRGEKLFF	TGTCTGACGCAGGGAAGGGGTGAAAAACTGTTTTTT
TRBJ2-7	TRBD1	TRBV2	many	CASSGTGDYEQYF	TGTGCCAGCAGCGGGACAGGGGACTACGAGCAGTACTTC
TRBJ2-1	NA	TRBV27	many	CASSFSGTNEQFF	TGTGCCAGCAGTTTTTCGGGAACCAATGAGCAGTTCTTC
TRBJ2-2	TRBD1	TRBV7-9	many	CASSPWTGANTGELFF	TGTGCCAGCAGCCCCTGGACAGGGGCGAACACCGGGGAGCTGTTTTTT
TRBJ2-3	NA	TRBV5-1	many	CASSALGGRVSDTQYF	TGCGCCAGCAGCGCCCTCGGGGGCAGGGTTTCAGATACGCAGTATTTT
TRBJ2-5	NA	TRBV20-1	many	CSARNPGARQTQYF	TGCAGTGCTAGGAACCCGGGGGCGAGACAGACCCAGTACTTC
TRBJ1-1	TRBD1	TRBV10-3	many	CAISPGQMNTEAFF	TGTGCCATCAGTCCGGGACAGATGAACACTGAAGCTTTCTTT
TRBJ2-2	NA	TRBV20-1	many	CSARGWGNEGTGELFF	TGCAGTGCTAGGGGTTGGGGGAACGAAGGTACCGGGGAGCTGTTTTTT
TRBJ2-7	TRBD2	TRBV25-1	many	CASSELGGDEQYF	TGTGCCAGCAGTGAATTGGGAGGGGACGAGCAGTACTTC
TRBJ1-1	NA	TRBV29-1	many	CSVARIGGPVNTEAFF	TGCAGCGTGGCCAGGATTGGGGGGCCGGTGAACACTGAAGCTTTCTTT
TRBJ2-5	NA	TRBV29-1	many	CSVDLPGQETQYF	TGCAGCGTTGATTTACCAGGGCAAGAGACCCAGTACTTC
TRBJ2-1	NA	TRBV20-1	many	CSARGLREIDEQFF	TGCAGTGCTAGGGGCTTAAGAGAGATCGATGAGCAGTTCTTC
TRBJ2-1	TRBD2	TRBV20-1	many	CSALSGRPSQFF	TGCAGTGCGTTGAGCGGGAGGCCTTCGCAGTTCTTC
TRBJ2-3	NA	TRBV20-1	many	CSARSASGTDTQYF	TGCAGTGCTAGAAGTGCGAGCGGCACAGATACGCAGTATTTT
TRBJ2-3	NA	TRBV20-1	many	CSASRDWKTDTQYF	TGCAGTGCTTCCCGGGACTGGAAAACAGATACGCAGTATTTT
TRBJ2-7	TRBD2	TRBV4-3	many	CASSQEGRGLAGAVYEQYF	TGCGCCAGCAGCCAAGAAGGTCGGGGACTAGCGGGAGCGGTCTACGAGCAGTACTTC
TRBJ2-1	TRBD2	TRBV20-1	many	CSARDIAGGHNEQFF	TGCAGTGCTAGGGATATAGCGGGGGGTCACAATGAGCAGTTCTTC
TRBJ2-7	TRBD2	TRBV20-1	many	CSASGRTYEQYF	TGCAGTGCTAGCGGGAGGACCTACGAGCAGTACTTC
TRBJ2-2	TRBD1	TRBV6-2/TRBV6-3	NA	CASTPWAKQGAAGELFF	TGTGCCAGCACACCCTGGGCAAAACAGGGGGCGGCCGGGGAGCTGTTTTTT
TRBJ2-5	TRBD1	TRBV5-5	many	CASSSTIARGQGETQYF	TGTGCCAGCAGCTCCACAATCGCCAGGGGGCAGGGAGAGACCCAGTACTTC
TRBJ2-5	TRBD2	TRBV7-9	many	CASSLIAAGGAETQYF	TGTGCCAGCAGCTTAATTGCAGCGGGAGGTGCAGAGACCCAGTACTTC
TRBJ2-7	TRBD2	TRBV7-2	many	CASHRAGGTYEQYF	TGTGCCAGCCACCGGGCGGGAGGGACCTACGAGCAGTACTTC
TRBJ2-5	NA	TRBV2	many	CASSPLGETQYF	TGTGCCAGCAGTCCGTTGGGGGAGACCCAGTACTTC
TRBJ2-5	TRBD1	TRBV4-2	many	CASSQAGQSQETQYF	TGTGCCAGCAGCCAAGCGGGACAGTCGCAAGAGACCCAGTACTTC
TRBJ1-1	TRBD1	TRBV12-3/TRBV12-4	many	CASRIQGYQPSFF	TGTGCCAGCAGGATACAGGGGTACCAGCCGTCTTTCTTT
TRBJ2-2	NA	TRBV3-1	many	CASSRETGELFF	TGTGCCAGCAGCCGCGAAACCGGGGAGCTGTTTTTT
TRBJ2-7	NA	TRBV12-3/TRBV12-4	few	CVTSQGLLSYEQYF	TGTGTCACATCCCAAGGACTACTTTCCTACGAGCAGTACTTC
TRBJ1-2	NA	TRBV6-2/TRBV6-3	many	CASSRQEVGYTF	TGTGCCAGCAGCAGACAGGAGGTGGGCTACACCTTC
TRBJ1-1	TRBD1	TRBV10-3	many	CAISARDSTEAFF	TGTGCCATCAGCGCCCGGGACAGCACTGAAGCTTTCTTT
TRBJ2-2	NA	TRBV12-3/TRBV12-4	many	CASRLGGSTGELFF	TGTGCCAGCAGGCTAGGAGGAAGTACCGGGGAGCTGTTTTTT
TRBJ2-1	TRBD2	TRBV6-4	many	CASSDEPSGGYNEQFF	TGTGCCAGCAGTGATGAACCGAGCGGGGGGTACAATGAGCAGTTCTTC
TRBJ1-1	NA	TRBV12-3/TRBV12-4	many	CASTTEATEAFF	TGTGCCAGCACTACGGAGGCTACTGAAGCTTTCTTT
TRBJ2-7	NA	TRBV27	many	CASSPGTQFYEQYF	TGTGCCAGCAGTCCAGGGACCCAATTCTACGAGCAGTACTTC
TRBJ1-2	NA	TRBV5-5	many	CASSLGTGYLYGYTF	TGTGCCAGCAGCTTGGGAACAGGGTACCTTTATGGCTACACCTTC